Below, 20 T cell receptor beta chains from the same sample are listed, as sequenced in a study of T cell changes during pregnancy in multiple sclerosis. Clones were sequenced by immunoSEQ multiplex PCR, and TCRdb holds only the in-frame ones, with some missing. The sample holds about 36,000 clones; 70% to 90% are singletons and the top ten take approximately 10%. The sequences come from CD8+ T cells from peripheral blood mononuclear cells, collected in the third trimester of pregnancy. These receptors were taken from a female donor with multiple sclerosis, enrolled in a pregnancy study.

The genes are TRBV4-2 and TRBJ2-2, with TRBD2 identical over 9 bases. This CDR3 has 17 residues. Germline V gene data show CDR1 as LGHNA and CDR2 as YNFKEQ. The ends lost 6 bases at V and 2 bases at J; junction bases unmatched: 10. Written as DNA, the CDR3 is TGTGCCAGCAGGCCGCTGGCGGGGGGGCCCAACACCGGGGAGCTGTTTTTT. Its protein is CASRPLAGGPNTGELFF.

This clone is medium-sized by share. This CDR3 is also generated by other DNA sequences in the sample. This chain links TRBV4-1 with TRBJ2-7; the D gene is possibly TRBD2 (6 bases). In germline, CDR1 is MGHRA, CDR2 YSYEKL. The CDR3 is 15 amino acids. The V gene lost 0 bases and the J gene lost 0 bases, with 9 bases spanning the gap. The DNA of the CDR3 is TGCGCCAGCAGCCAAGAACCCGGGGGCTCCTACGAGCAGTACTTC. Translation gives CASSQEPGGSYEQYF.

This sequence joins TRBV6-4 and TRBJ2-3, with D perhaps TRBD1 (7 bases). Trimming left V 3 bases short and J 6 bases short, with 13 bases between. This CDR3 region has 14 residues. Germline lookup yields CDR1 MRHNA and CDR2 SNTAGT. This CDR3 reads CASSEDREADTQYF. The CDR3 region has the DNA TGTGCCAGCAGTGAAGACAGGGAGGCTGATACGCAGTATTTT.

V is TRBV27 and J is TRBJ2-7; 9 bases are shared with TRBD2. The germline V gene encodes CDR1 MNHEY and CDR2 SMNVEV (reference sequence). This CDR3 contains 16 residues. V shed 0 bases, J shed 4 bases, and the junction held 7 bases outside the gene matches. This chain's CDR3 is CASSLSWREGRYEQYF. CDR3 coding DNA: TGTGCCAGCAGTTTATCCTGGCGGGAGGGCCGGTACGAGCAGTACTTC.

This clone was observed once. The chain recombines TRBV6-1 with TRBJ1-2, with 10 positions matching TRBD1. V trimming: 3 bases; J trimming: 6 bases; junction bases outside the gene matches: 7. In germline, CDR1 is MNHNS, CDR2 SASEGT. This CDR3 has 15 amino acids. In DNA form, the CDR3 reads TGTGCCAGCAGTGACGGGACAGGGGTAATTGATGGCTACACCTTC. Translated, it gives CASSDGTGVIDGYTF.

This clone has a single count. The chain carries TRBV10-2 and TRBJ2-7; D is perhaps TRBD1 (5 bases). The CDR3 contains 14 residues. V was clipped by 2 bases and J by 0 bases, with 8 bases between them. Germline V CDR1 and CDR2: WSHSY, SAAADI. The CDR3 nucleotides are TGCGCCAGCAGTGAGGGGGCGAGCTCCTACGAGCAGTACTTC. It specifies CASSEGASSYEQYF.

V gene TRBV29-1 combines with J gene TRBJ1-2, with a weak D call TRBD1 (6 bases). The CDR3 sequence is 13 residues long. Deletions cut 3 bases from V and 0 bases from J, with 8 bases between. Germline values: CDR1 SQVTM, CDR2 ANQGSEA. The DNA for the CDR3 is TGCAGCGTTGATACAGGGACTAACTATGGCTACACCTTC. Translation: CSVDTGTNYGYTF.

V usage is TRBV28 and J usage is TRBJ2-3; TRBD2 agrees at 7 bases. V dropped 6 bases and J dropped 0; count of bases not matched to a gene: 6. Germline V lookup: CDR1 MDHEN, CDR2 SYDVKM. CDR3 length: 15 residues. The CDR3 region has the DNA TGTGCCAGCAGGATTCTGGGAGGGAGCACAGATACGCAGTATTTT. Residues: CASRILGGSTDTQYF.

The chain links TRBV19 to TRBJ2-7, with D uncertain. V shed 3 bases and J shed 2 bases, with 20 bases lying between them. CDR1 is LNHDA and CDR2 is SQIVND in the germline V gene (reference sequence). The CDR3 has 17 amino acids. CDR3 amino acids: CASSINSLNPRPYEQYF. The CDR3 DNA is TGTGCCAGTAGTATTAACAGCTTAAACCCAAGGCCCTACGAGCAGTACTTC. Using reference TRBV19 and TRBJ2-7 for the parts outside the CDR3, the full variable domain is DGGITQSPKYLFRKEGQNVTLSCEQNLNHDAMYWYRQDPGQGLRLIYYSQIVNDFQKGDIAEGYSVSREKKESFPLTVTSAQKNPTAFYLCASSINSLNPRPYEQYFGPGTRLTVT.

This chain joins TRBV27 and TRBJ2-5, with D possibly TRBD1 on 5 matching bases. Trimming took off 1 base at V and 5 bases at J, with 17 bases between the two ends. Germline V gene sequence: CDR1 MNHEY, CDR2 SMNVEV (reference sequence). The CDR3 has 16 residues. The CDR3, as DNA: TGTGCCAGCAGTTTATATACAGGTACCAGTTTGGAGACCCAGTACTTC. This translates into CASSLYTGTSLETQYF.

The chain employs TRBV27 and TRBJ2-1, with 8 bases identical to TRBD2. CDR3 length: 18 amino acids. In germline, CDR1 is MNHEY, CDR2 SMNVEV (reference sequence). V gave up 3 bases and J gave up 0 bases; unmatched junction bases: 10. The CDR3, as DNA: TGTGCCAGCAGTTTCTTGGGCCAAGCGGGGGCCTCCTACAATGAGCAGTTCTTC. This sequence encodes CASSFLGQAGASYNEQFF.

This clone was recorded only once. The chain carries TRBV11-1 and TRBJ2-3, with 8 bases fitting TRBD1. V shed 4 bases, J shed 2 bases, and the junction held 8 bases outside the gene matches. CDR3 length: 16 amino acids. Germline CDR1 reads SGHAT; CDR2 reads FQDESV (reference sequence). In DNA form, the CDR3 reads TGTGCCAGCAGCTCGCACAGGGGGGTAAACACAGATACGCAGTATTTT. Amino acids: CASSSHRGVNTDTQYF.

The rearrangement joins TRBV11-2 to TRBJ1-1; TRBD1 might be the D (6 bases). This CDR3 contains 16 residues. Germline V CDR1 and CDR2: SGHAT, FQNNGV. Trimming removed 5 bases at V and 1 base at J, with 17 bases between. Here the CDR3 reads CASSLVSQGTNTEAFF. CDR3 sequence (DNA): TGTGCCAGCAGCCTCGTTTCACAGGGCACGAACACTGAAGCTTTCTTT.

The chain carries TRBV7-2 and TRBJ1-6; TRBD1 matches 7 bases. Germline V lookup: CDR1 SGHTA, CDR2 FQGNSA. The V gene end was trimmed by 5 bases and the J gene end by 4 bases; junction bases not matched to a gene: 8. The CDR3 has 16 amino acids. This CDR3 is CASSAPGDRYNSPLHF. DNA of the CDR3: TGTGCCAGCAGCGCCCCAGGGGACAGATATAATTCACCCCTCCACTTT.

The chain couples TRBV27 to TRBJ2-7; a weak D match, TRBD1 (6 bases). Germline V gene data show CDR1 as MNHEY and CDR2 as SMNVEV (reference sequence). Trimming removed 5 bases from V and 5 bases from J, with 19 bases in between. This CDR3 is 15 amino acids long. This CDR3 is CASSPTTGYLHEQYF. The DNA of the CDR3 is TGTGCCAGCAGTCCCACAACAGGGTATCTCCACGAGCAGTACTTC.

This clone was seen a few times. This chain uses TRBV9 with TRBJ1-1; weak D call: TRBD1 (5 bases). The CDR3 loop spans 15 amino acids. Trimming took 3 bases from V and 1 from J, leaving 13 bases between them. CDR1 SGDLS and CDR2 YYNGEE come from the germline V gene. This CDR3 is CASSANRQTNTEAFF. The CDR3 DNA is TGTGCCAGCAGCGCCAATCGACAGACGAACACTGAAGCTTTCTTT.

About this clone: Germline and junction disagree at one end, which may indicate a read error. This chain uses TRBV11-2 with TRBJ1-1; 8 bases are shared with TRBD1. CDR3 length: 14 amino acids. Germline CDR1 SGHAT, CDR2 FQNNGV. The CDR3 region is CASSYYLDGTGNLF. The CDR3 bases are TGTGCCAGCAGCTACTATTTAGACGGGACAGGAAATCTCTTT.

This clone was observed once. The genes are TRBV29-1 and TRBJ2-7, with 8 positions matching TRBD2. The CDR3 contains 13 residues. In germline, CDR1 is SQVTM, CDR2 ANQGSEA. Trimming took 4 bases from V and 4 from J; bases not matched to a gene: 6. CDR3 residues: CSVASGTRYEQYF. The DNA for the CDR3 is TGCAGCGTTGCCTCAGGGACTAGGTACGAGCAGTACTTC.

V usage is TRBV2 and J usage is TRBJ2-1; 11 bases agree with TRBD2. The CDR3 is 16 amino acids. CDR1 SNHLY and CDR2 FYNNEI come from the germline V gene. V dropped 4 bases and J dropped 8; count of bases not matched to a gene: 10. The CDR3 DNA reads TGTGCCAGCAGTGGAACTTCTAGCGGGAGGTACCATGAGCAGTTCTTC. Translation gives CASSGTSSGRYHEQFF. Combining the CDR3 with reference TRBV2 and TRBJ2-1 gives the whole variable domain EPEVTQTPSHQVTQMGQEVILRCVPISNHLYFYWYRQILGQKVEFLVSFYNNEISEKSEIFDDQFSVERPDGSNFTLKIRSTKLEDSAMYFCASSGTSSGRYHEQFFGPGTRLTVL.

The chain is built from TRBV5-6 and TRBJ2-3; 7 bases match TRBD2. The CDR3 has 16 amino acids. Trimming at V came to 3 bases and at J to 2 bases, leaving 9 bases not matched to a gene. In germline, CDR1 is SGHDT, CDR2 YYEEEE. CDR3 nucleotides: TGTGCCAGCAGCTACCAGCGGGGAGATTCCACAGATACGCAGTATTTT. It encodes CASSYQRGDSTDTQYF.